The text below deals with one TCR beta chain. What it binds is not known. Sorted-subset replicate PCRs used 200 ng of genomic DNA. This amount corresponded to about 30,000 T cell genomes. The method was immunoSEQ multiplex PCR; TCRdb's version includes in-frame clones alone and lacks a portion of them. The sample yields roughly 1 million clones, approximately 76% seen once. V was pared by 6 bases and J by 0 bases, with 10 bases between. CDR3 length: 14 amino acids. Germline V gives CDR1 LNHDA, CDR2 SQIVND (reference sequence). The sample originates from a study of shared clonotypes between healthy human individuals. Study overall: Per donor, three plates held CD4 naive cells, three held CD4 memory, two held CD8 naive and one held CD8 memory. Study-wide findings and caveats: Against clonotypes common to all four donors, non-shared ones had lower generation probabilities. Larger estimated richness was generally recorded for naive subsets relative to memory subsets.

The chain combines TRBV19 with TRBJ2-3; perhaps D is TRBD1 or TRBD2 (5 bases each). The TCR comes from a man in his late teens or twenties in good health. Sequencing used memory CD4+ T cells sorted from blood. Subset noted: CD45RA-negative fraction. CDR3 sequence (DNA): TGTGCCAGTAGCAGATGGGGGAGCACAGATACGCAGTATTTT. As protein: CASSRWGSTDTQYF.